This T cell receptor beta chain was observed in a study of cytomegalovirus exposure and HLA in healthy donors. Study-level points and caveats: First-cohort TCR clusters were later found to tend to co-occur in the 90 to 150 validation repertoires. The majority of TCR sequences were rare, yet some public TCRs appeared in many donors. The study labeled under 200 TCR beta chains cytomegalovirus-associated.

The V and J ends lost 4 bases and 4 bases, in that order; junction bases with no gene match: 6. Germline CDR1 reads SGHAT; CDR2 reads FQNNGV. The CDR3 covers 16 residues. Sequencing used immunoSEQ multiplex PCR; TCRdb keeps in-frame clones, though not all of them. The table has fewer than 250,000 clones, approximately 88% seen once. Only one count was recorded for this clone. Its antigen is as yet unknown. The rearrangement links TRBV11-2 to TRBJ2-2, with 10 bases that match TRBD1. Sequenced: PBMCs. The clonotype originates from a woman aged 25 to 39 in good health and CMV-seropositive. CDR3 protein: CASSSTGGQGTGELFF. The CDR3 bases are TGTGCCAGCAGCTCGACAGGGGGCCAGGGCACCGGGGAGCTGTTTTTT.